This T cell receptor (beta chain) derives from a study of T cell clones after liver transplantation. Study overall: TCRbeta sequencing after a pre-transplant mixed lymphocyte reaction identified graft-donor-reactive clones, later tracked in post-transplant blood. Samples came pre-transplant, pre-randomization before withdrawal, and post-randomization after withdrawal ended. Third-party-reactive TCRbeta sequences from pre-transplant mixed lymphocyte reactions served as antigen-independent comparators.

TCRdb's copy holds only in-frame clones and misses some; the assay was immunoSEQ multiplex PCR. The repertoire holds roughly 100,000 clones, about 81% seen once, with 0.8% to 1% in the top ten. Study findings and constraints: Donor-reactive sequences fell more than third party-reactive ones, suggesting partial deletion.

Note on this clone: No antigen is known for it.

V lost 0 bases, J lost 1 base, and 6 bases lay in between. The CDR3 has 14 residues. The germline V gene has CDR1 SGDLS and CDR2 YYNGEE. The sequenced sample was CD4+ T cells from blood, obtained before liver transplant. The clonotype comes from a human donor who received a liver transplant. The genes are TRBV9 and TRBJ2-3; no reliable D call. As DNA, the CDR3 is TGTGCCAGCAGCGTAGCTTCCGGCACAGATACGCAGTATTTT. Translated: CASSVASGTDTQYF. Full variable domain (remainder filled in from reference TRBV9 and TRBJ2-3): DSGVTQTPKHLITATGQRVTLRCSPRSGDLSVYWYQQSLDQGLQFLIQYYNGEERAKGNILERFSAQQFPDLHSELNLSSLELGDSALYFCASSVASGTDTQYFGPGTRLTVL.